The table lists the clone carrying this T cell receptor beta chain with a few counts. Antigen: not known. Employing constant-segment primers, 5'RACE generated TCR alpha and TCR beta cDNA libraries bearing sample barcodes and UMIs. In TCRdb, the 5' RACE reads were re-called with MiXCR into one record per CDR3 protein. The sample records approximately 210,000 distinct CDR3 sequences, roughly a tenth being singletons. This sample was taken from a study of T-cell memory formation after mild COVID-19. Study outcomes and limitations: The study found contracting CD4+ clones mainly in CM and EM and contracting CD8+ clones in EMRA. Later expanders leaned toward CD4+, whereas clones contracting from day 15 to 85 were balanced CD4/CD8. In second-wave clones peaking day 37, SARS-CoV-2 specificity remained unconfirmed.

The CDR3 covers 16 residues. The junction had 14 bases not matched to a gene; V was cut back by 1 base and J by 9 bases. Germline loops: CDR1 SGHTA, CDR2 FQGNSA. The clonotype was recovered from a man younger than 30 who had mild COVID-19 (a few samples of this study predate the infection). Cell type and time point are not known. The chain recombines TRBV7-2 with TRBJ2-5, with 7 bases matching TRBD2. The sequencing sample was made of PBMCs or a T cell subset sorted from them (not recorded which). CDR3 residues: CASSLGGTTPFGAQYF. CDR3 nucleotide sequence: TGTGCCAGCAGCTTAGGAGGGACTACGCCCTTTGGGGCCCAGTACTTC.